This T cell receptor beta chain was documented in a study of spatial heterogeneity in lung cancer. The V end lost 5 bases, the J end lost 2 bases, and 20 bases lay between the germline ends. The germline V gene has CDR1 SGDLS and CDR2 YYNGEE. The CDR3 is made up of 17 amino acids. This clonotype was counted only a few times. Its target is not known. Overall study results and limits: Resection blood, more than follow-up blood, showed ubiquitous expanded tumor TCRs.

Every TCR cDNA molecule bore a unique molecular identifier. TCRdb fed the 5' RACE reads into MiXCR, producing one record per CDR3 protein. Among about 94,000 distinct CDR3 sequences, approximately 19% were seen once, and the ten largest hold 20% to 25%. The time point: blood at routine non-recurrence follow-up after resection. The sequence came from a male donor with early-stage non-small cell lung cancer. Sample: PBMCs, taken at follow-up. This chain links TRBV9 with TRBJ1-3; unclear D gene. This chain's CDR3 is CASRPGGEGLTGNTIYF. The CDR3 bases are TGTGCCAGCAGACCCGGAGGAGAGGGATTGACTGGAAACACCATATATTTT.